Listed below are T cell receptor beta chains from one sample, sequenced in a study of identical twins. TCRdb ran MiXCR on the 5' RACE reads and lists one entry per CDR3 protein. This sample has approximately 1.8 million distinct CDR3 sequences, with about 30% found just once. Material: cord blood. The receptors here all came from a newborn girl in good health. Both conserved end residues are part of each CDR3. A D gene is named only where the DNA matches it firmly. Where a row states a size, it is once, few, many or the class of an expanded clone; other rows omit it.

>TRBV27|few|TRBJ1-2|NA
CASSLYGGRYGYTF
TGTGCCAGCAGTTTATATGGAGGGCGGTATGGCTACACCTTC
>TRBV3-1|few|TRBJ2-5|TRBD2
CASSQGGSSKTQYF
TGTGCCAGCAGCCAAGGCGGGAGTAGCAAGACCCAGTACTTC
>TRBV28|few|TRBJ2-1|TRBD2
CASSAPIAGGIYNEQFF
TGTGCCAGCAGTGCCCCGATAGCGGGAGGGATATACAATGAGCAGTTCTTC
>TRBV20-1|few|TRBJ1-2|NA
CSARDLRDHYGYTF
TGCAGTGCTAGAGATTTACGGGACCACTATGGCTACACCTTC
>TRBV10-3|NA|TRBJ2-7|NA
CAISGADSYEQYF
TGTGCCATCAGTGGGGCAGATAGCTACGAGCAGTACTTC
>TRBV10-3|many|TRBJ2-3|NA
CAISESAADTQYF
TGTGCCATCAGTGAGTCAGCCGCCGATACGCAGTATTTT
>TRBV24-1|few|TRBJ2-1|NA
CATSDWGAGHNEQFF
TGTGCCACCAGTGATTGGGGGGCAGGGCACAATGAGCAGTTCTTC
>TRBV2|few|TRBJ2-1|TRBD2
CASSEGRGAYNEQFF
TGTGCCAGCAGTGAGGGGCGGGGGGCTTACAATGAGCAGTTCTTC
>TRBV10-3|NA|TRBJ1-5|NA
CAISELGLSQPQHF
TGTGCCATCAGTGAATTGGGGTTAAGTCAGCCCCAGCATTTT
>TRBV5-1|many|TRBJ2-7|TRBD1
CASSIWDRENEQYF
TGCGCCAGCAGCATCTGGGACAGGGAAAACGAGCAGTACTTC
>TRBV10-3|NA|TRBJ2-3|NA
CAISELGVSTDTQYF
TGTGCCATCAGTGAGTTGGGGGTCAGCACAGATACGCAGTATTTT
>TRBV20-1|NA|TRBJ2-3|TRBD2
CSASDGTSGRTDTQYF
TGCAGTGCTAGTGATGGGACTAGCGGGAGAACAGATACGCAGTATTTT
>TRBV5-1|NA|TRBJ2-3|TRBD1
CASSLTGVADTQYF
TGCGCCAGCAGCTTGACAGGGGTTGCAGATACGCAGTATTTT
>TRBV11-1|many|TRBJ2-1|NA
CASSSVRLSNEQFF
TGTGCCAGCAGCTCGGTCCGTTTGAGCAATGAGCAGTTCTTC
>TRBV29-1|NA|TRBJ1-2|TRBD1
CSVQDRGAYGYTF
TGCAGCGTCCAGGACAGGGGGGCCTATGGCTACACCTTC
>TRBV4-1|few|TRBJ2-1|NA
CASSQDHSSYNEQFF
TGCGCCAGCAGCCAAGATCACAGCTCCTACAATGAGCAGTTCTTC
>TRBV20-1|NA|TRBJ1-4|TRBD1
CSARVPGQGGEKLFF
TGCAGTGCTAGGGTACCGGGACAGGGGGGGGAAAAACTGTTTTTT
>TRBV19|NA|TRBJ2-1|NA
CASNSRWGEQFF
TGTGCCAGTAACTCCAGGTGGGGTGAGCAGTTCTTC
>TRBV20-1|NA|TRBJ1-2|NA
CSAWGDLYGYTF
TGCAGTGCCTGGGGGGACCTCTATGGCTACACCTTC
>TRBV28|NA|TRBJ2-5|TRBD2
CASSLQRKRLAQETQYF
TGTGCCAGCAGTCTTCAACGAAAGAGACTAGCCCAAGAGACCCAGTACTTC
>TRBV14|few|TRBJ1-2|TRBD1
CASSQHRSTGRRDYTF
TGTGCCAGCAGCCAACACCGATCGACAGGGAGAAGAGACTACACCTTC
>TRBV4-2|many|TRBJ1-5|NA
CASSYEDQPQHF
TGTGCCAGCAGCTATGAGGATCAGCCCCAGCATTTT
>TRBV28|many|TRBJ2-7|TRBD2
CASSYGTSGYEQYF
TGTGCCAGCAGTTACGGGACTAGCGGCTACGAGCAGTACTTC
>TRBV7-2|NA|TRBJ2-1|NA
CASSQPTAGTETYNEQFF
TGTGCCAGCAGCCAACCCACAGCCGGGACGGAGACCTACAATGAGCAGTTCTTC
>TRBV27|many|TRBJ2-1|NA
CASSCSPRYLVREEQFF
TGTGCCAGCAGTTGTTCCCCTCGGTACTTAGTAAGGGAAGAGCAGTTCTTC
>TRBV5-1|NA|TRBJ2-3|TRBD2
CASSLALGRGTDTQYF
TGCGCCAGCAGCTTGGCCTTGGGGAGGGGCACAGATACGCAGTATTTT
>TRBV28|few|TRBJ1-2|TRBD1
CASSSRQGLDYGYTF
TGTGCCAGCAGTTCTCGACAGGGACTGGACTATGGCTACACCTTC
>TRBV27|NA|TRBJ2-7|NA
CASRGVGTRPVYEQYF
TGTGCCAGCAGGGGGGTGGGGACAAGGCCCGTGTACGAGCAGTACTTC
>TRBV6-5|few|TRBJ2-1|TRBD2
CASRATSGRSYNEQFF
TGTGCCAGCAGAGCGACTAGCGGGAGATCCTACAATGAGCAGTTCTTC
>TRBV9|NA|TRBJ2-3|NA
CASSATRGADTQYF
TGTGCCAGCAGCGCAACACGGGGCGCAGATACGCAGTATTTT
>TRBV10-3|NA|TRBJ2-7|NA
CAISERGRTATYEQYF
TGTGCCATCAGTGAGAGGGGAAGGACTGCTACCTACGAGCAGTACTTC
>TRBV7-2|few|TRBJ2-5|TRBD2
CASILTGLGQETQYF
TGTGCCAGCATACTAACGGGACTAGGACAAGAGACCCAGTACTTC
>TRBV6-2/TRBV6-3|few|TRBJ1-4|TRBD1
CASSYRGQGGRRLFF
TGTGCCAGCAGTTACCGAGGACAGGGCGGACGGAGACTGTTTTTT
>TRBV6-1|few|TRBJ2-5|TRBD1
CASRHTGGKETQYF
TGTGCCAGCAGACACACAGGGGGCAAAGAGACCCAGTACTTC
>TRBV6-5|few|TRBJ2-6|TRBD1
CASSYSRGTANGANVLTF
TGTGCCAGCAGTTACTCGAGGGGGACAGCTAACGGGGCCAACGTCCTGACTTTC
>TRBV5-1|NA|TRBJ2-7|NA
CASSSAPGVTYEQYF
TGCGCCAGCAGCTCCGCTCCCGGGGTAACCTACGAGCAGTACTTC
>TRBV12-3/TRBV12-4|NA|TRBJ2-3|TRBD1
CASSPWDRGSGNTQYF
TGTGCCAGCAGTCCTTGGGACAGGGGAAGCGGTAATACGCAGTATTTT
>TRBV12-3/TRBV12-4|NA|TRBJ2-3|NA
CASSFEFTDVEYF
TGTGCCAGCAGTTTTGAGTTCACAGATGTGGAGTATTTT
>TRBV18|few|TRBJ2-7|NA
CASSPSRTVGVYEQYF
TGTGCCAGCTCACCATCTCGGACGGTTGGGGTCTACGAGCAGTACTTC
>TRBV6-1|few|TRBJ1-5|NA
CASSGRRSSNQPQHF
TGTGCCAGCAGTGGCCGTAGGAGTAGCAATCAGCCCCAGCATTTT
>TRBV20-1|few|TRBJ2-3|TRBD2
CSAGTSVPDTQYF
TGCAGTGCCGGGACTAGCGTCCCAGATACGCAGTATTTT
>TRBV2|few|TRBJ2-7|NA
CASSPTVEQYF
TGTGCCAGCAGTCCCACGGTCGAGCAGTACTTC
>TRBV7-2|few|TRBJ1-1|NA
CASSYGGQAFF
TGTGCCAGCAGCTATGGAGGGCAAGCTTTCTTT
>TRBV12-3/TRBV12-4|many|TRBJ2-1|NA
CASSFGTHNEQFF
TGTGCCAGCAGTTTCGGCACTCACAATGAGCAGTTCTTC
>TRBV5-1|NA|TRBJ2-3|NA
CASSLRQGIDTQYF
TGCGCCAGCAGCTTGAGGCAGGGGATAGATACGCAGTATTTT
>TRBV3-1|NA|TRBJ2-3|NA
CASSGGVADTQYF
TGTGCCAGCAGCGGTGGGGTCGCAGATACGCAGTATTTT
>TRBV20-1|NA|TRBJ1-2|NA
CSARDGVYSYTF
TGCAGTGCTAGAGATGGGGTATATAGCTACACCTTC
>TRBV12-3/TRBV12-4|NA|TRBJ1-2|NA
CASRPLLNYGYTF
TGTGCCAGCAGGCCGCTTCTCAACTATGGCTACACCTTC
>TRBV5-6|few|TRBJ1-6|NA
CASKRQPDTNSPLHF
TGTGCCAGCAAGCGACAGCCTGATACTAATTCACCCCTCCACTTT
>TRBV20-1|NA|TRBJ2-6|TRBD1
CSASSALQGALGANVLTF
TGCAGTGCTAGCTCAGCACTACAGGGGGCGCTTGGGGCCAACGTCCTGACTTTC
>TRBV20-1|NA|TRBJ2-7|TRBD2
CSAQGPSGKDYEQYF
TGCAGTGCTCAGGGGCCTAGCGGGAAGGACTACGAGCAGTACTTC
>TRBV7-9|NA|TRBJ1-2|TRBD1
CASSLEGALGGYTF
TGTGCCAGCAGCTTAGAGGGGGCGCTTGGTGGCTACACCTTC
>TRBV28|few|TRBJ2-2|TRBD2
CASSIGRSTGELFF
TGTGCCAGCAGTATCGGGAGGAGTACCGGGGAGCTGTTTTTT
>TRBV5-1|NA|TRBJ2-3|NA
CASSFGSQGPQYF
TGTGCCAGCAGCTTCGGGTCCCAAGGGCCGCAGTATTTT
>TRBV20-1|NA|TRBJ2-7|TRBD1
CSARGIRRQGRYEQYF
TGCAGTGCTAGAGGTATCCGCCGACAGGGGCGGTACGAGCAGTACTTC
>TRBV7-2|few|TRBJ1-2|NA
CASSARTGTVYGYTF
TGTGCCAGCAGCGCTAGAACCGGGACGGTCTATGGCTACACCTTC